Below, one TCR beta chain is given with its context. This specimen belongs to a study of blood T cell repertoires in COVID-19. Study background: From the United States, Italy and Spain came samples of acute and convalescent COVID-19. T cells, B-cell-depleted T cells, or PBMCs provided the cDNA or gDNA that served as material.

Per the authors' pipeline: Reference gene primer amplification gave estimated nucleated cell counts. Measured with immunoSEQ multiplex PCR; TCRdb has only the in-frame clones, and not every one. That table is the source of V, J and clone size, and D and trimming were worked out from the DNA. The sample has around 100,000 clones, about 88% seen once. Looked up from germline, CDR1 is MGHDK and CDR2 is SYGVNS. CDR3 length equals 15 residues. Trimming removed 2 bases at V and 8 bases at J, with 18 bases between. Input material: peripheral blood. The chain uses TRBV25-1 and TRBJ1-2; D call uncertain. The sequence derives from a man aged 25-45 years in a cohort sampled during active COVID-19. The CDR3 DNA is TGTGCCAGCAGTGAAGCGGGAGCGGGCTTGGACGGCTACACCTTC. This sequence encodes CASSEAGAGLDGYTF.